A single sample is the source of the 24 T cell receptor beta chains below, sequenced in a study. MiXCR was run by TCRdb on the RT-PCR reads, yielding one entry per CDR3 protein. The sample lists hundreds of thousands of distinct CDR3 sequences, 13% to 15% occurring once. The sequencing input was memory CD4+ T cells from blood. The source is a female donor in good health, serving as a healthy control.

V and J are TRBV18 and TRBJ1-1; 9 bases are a match to TRBD1. The CDR3 length is 16 residues. Unmatched junction bases numbered 3, after V lost 0 bases and J lost 1 base. CDR1 is KGHSH, CDR2 LQKENI, per germline. Here the CDR3 reads CASSPPGTGRNTEAFF. In nucleotides, the CDR3 is TGTGCCAGCTCACCACCGGGGACAGGGAGGAACACTGAAGCTTTCTTT.

This clonotype came up a few times. The V gene is TRBV7-9, the J gene TRBJ2-2, with D unresolved. The CDR3 extends over 11 amino acids. The germline V and J ends were trimmed by 5 bases and 8 bases, with 6 bases remaining between them. From germline, CDR1 is SEHNR and CDR2 FQNEAQ (reference sequence). The CDR3, as DNA: TGTGCCAGCAGCAACGGTGGGGAGCTGTTTTTT. Its protein product is CASSNGGELFF.

This clonotype was observed at least ten times. The chain uses TRBV5-1 and TRBJ2-1; 10 nucleotides align to TRBD1. The CDR3 totals 19 residues. Germline trimming cut 3 bases from V and 4 bases from J; bases unmatched to any gene: 16. In germline, CDR1 is SGHRS, CDR2 YFSETQ. Here the CDR3 reads CASSSNRDRGPSKYNEQFF. The CDR3, as DNA: TGCGCCAGCAGCTCTAACCGGGACAGGGGCCCCTCGAAGTACAATGAGCAGTTCTTC.

The rearrangement links TRBV20-1 to TRBJ2-1; 9 nucleotides agree with TRBD2. CDR1 and CDR2 from the germline V gene are DFQATT and SNEGSKA (reference sequence). The CDR3 loop spans 18 amino acids. With V trimmed by 1 base and J by 6 bases, 16 bases remained unmatched. CDR3 sequence reads: CSARALAGLPRGFNEQFF. The CDR3 coding sequence is TGCAGTGCTAGAGCACTAGCGGGTCTTCCTCGGGGGTTCAATGAGCAGTTCTTC.

The genes are TRBV9 and TRBJ2-2, with D uncertain. CDR1 is SGDLS and CDR2 is YYNGEE in the germline V gene. Trimming removed 6 bases at V and 4 bases at J, with 16 bases between. The CDR3 length is 15 residues. The CDR3 coding sequence is TGTGCCAGCACCCCTCCACGACACCCCACCGGGGAGCTGTTTTTT. Translation gives CASTPPRHPTGELFF.

The rearrangement joins TRBV20-1 to TRBJ2-1, with D hard to call. This CDR3 has 11 amino acids. Germline V CDR1 and CDR2: DFQATT, SNEGSKA (reference sequence). V was cut by 5 bases and J by 2 bases, with 4 bases left in between. CDR3 nucleotide sequence: TGCAGTGCTGTGACCTACAATGAGCAGTTCTTC. This gives the protein CSAVTYNEQFF.

This clonotype showed up just a few times. The chain has TRBV6-6 and TRBJ2-7; D is possibly TRBD1 (7 bases). Germline CDR1 MNHNY, CDR2 SVGAGI (reference sequence). V lost 2 bases and J lost 6, with 14 bases in between. CDR3 size: 14 residues. Written as DNA, the CDR3 is TGTGCCAGCAGTTACACCATGCAGGGGGGCGAGCAGTACTTC. It specifies CASSYTMQGGEQYF.

This chain joins TRBV27 and TRBJ2-3, with TRBD2 matching 10 bases. The CDR3 runs 16 residues. CDR1 is MNHEY, CDR2 SMNVEV, per germline (reference sequence). V was pared by 3 bases and J by 4 bases, with 7 bases of the junction left unmatched. In DNA form, the CDR3 reads TGTGCCAGCAGTTTTCTCCCTAGCGGGAGCGCAGATACGCAGTATTTT. Translation gives CASSFLPSGSADTQYF.

In its sample, this clonotype was seen many times. This chain connects TRBV29-1 to TRBJ2-3; no definite D call. V lost 6 bases and J lost 0, with 10 bases in between. Germline lookup yields CDR1 SQVTM and CDR2 ANQGSEA. The CDR3 is 13 amino acids. CDR3 in DNA: TGCAGCGTGTGGGCGCGTAGCACAGATACGCAGTATTTT. Its protein product is CSVWARSTDTQYF.

This rearrangement joins TRBV20-1 to TRBJ1-2; D might be TRBD1 (6 bases). V was cut by 6 bases and J by 4 bases, with 21 bases left in between. Per germline, CDR1 DFQATT and CDR2 SNEGSKA (reference sequence). The length of the CDR3 is 15 residues. CDR3 amino acids: CSANPDSAGAYGYTF. CDR3 sequence (DNA): TGCAGTGCCAACCCGGACTCCGCGGGGGCCTATGGCTACACCTTC.

In this sample, this clonotype turned up many times. The chain couples TRBV5-1 to TRBJ2-3; 7 bases are shared with TRBD1. After removal of 3 bases from V and 5 bases from J, the junction contained 6 bases not matched to a gene. Germline values: CDR1 SGHRS, CDR2 YFSETQ. This CDR3 comprises 14 residues. CDR3 loop: CASSSYRGLDTQYF. CDR3 DNA: TGCGCCAGCAGCTCTTACAGGGGTCTAGATACGCAGTATTTT.

This clonotype was observed at least ten times. The chain joins TRBV10-3 to TRBJ2-4; TRBD1 agrees at 8 bases. The CDR3 length is 18 residues. CDR1 ENHRY and CDR2 SYGVKD come from the germline V gene. V was clipped by 0 bases and J by 2 bases; unmatched bases: 9. This chain's CDR3 is CAISESWGQDRSKNIQYF. For the CDR3, the DNA is TGTGCCATCAGTGAGTCGTGGGGACAGGACCGATCCAAAAACATTCAGTACTTC.

This sequence joins TRBV20-1 and TRBJ1-5, with a weak D call TRBD1 (5 bases). The germline gives CDR1 DFQATT, CDR2 SNEGSKA (reference sequence). V was pared by 0 bases and J by 7 bases, with 16 bases between. This CDR3 has 15 residues. CDR3 loop: CSARDFGGSGQPQHF. The CDR3 region has the DNA TGCAGTGCTAGAGATTTTGGGGGATCCGGCCAGCCCCAGCATTTT.

The chain recombines TRBV19 with TRBJ1-2, with 9 bases identical to TRBD1. Germline trimming cut 7 bases from V and 10 bases from J; bases unmatched to any gene: 7. Per the germline V gene, CDR1 is LNHDA and CDR2 is SQIVND (reference sequence). There are 12 residues in the CDR3. The chain's CDR3 is CASNDRTGAYTF. The CDR3 DNA is TGTGCCAGTAACGACAGGACAGGGGCCTACACCTTC.

The sample holds a few counts of this clonotype. The chain carries TRBV12-3 or TRBV12-4 and TRBJ1-2, with D maybe TRBD1 (6 bases). V was shortened by 1 base and J by 7 bases, with 10 bases between the two germline ends. The CDR3 is made up of 13 amino acids. CDR3 in DNA: TGTGCCAGCAGTTTAGGGACAGATTTTGGCTACACCTTC. Its translation is CASSLGTDFGYTF.

V usage is TRBV3-1 and J usage is TRBJ2-1, with 7 bases that match TRBD2. Per germline, CDR1 LGHDT and CDR2 YNNKEL (reference sequence). With 1 base clipped from V and 0 bases from J, the junction kept 3 bases outside the gene matches. This CDR3 is built from 16 residues. CDR3 residues: CASSQAPSGSYNEQFF. For the CDR3, the DNA is TGTGCCAGCAGCCAAGCGCCTAGCGGCTCCTACAATGAGCAGTTCTTC.

This clonotype was found many times. The chain employs TRBV15 and TRBJ2-1; D tentatively fits TRBD1 or TRBD2 (5 bases each). The V gene lost 0 bases and the J gene lost 1 base, with 16 bases spanning the gap. The CDR3 has 18 residues. CDR1 is LNHNV and CDR2 is YYDKDF in the germline V gene (reference sequence). As DNA, the CDR3 is TGTGCCACCAGCAGAGATTTTGGTGGCAGGGAGTCCTACAATGAGCAGTTCTTC. Translated: CATSRDFGGRESYNEQFF.

CDR3 protein: CASSLEFQAGEEDEQYF. The CDR3 DNA reads TGTGCCAGCAGCTTAGAATTTCAGGCAGGGGAAGAAGACGAGCAGTACTTC. V gene TRBV11-1 combines with J gene TRBJ2-7, with D perhaps TRBD1 (6 bases). Germline assignment: CDR1 SGHAT and CDR2 FQDESV (reference sequence). The CDR3 has 17 amino acids. The ends were cut back, 1 base at V and 5 bases at J, with 21 bases in the middle. The entire variable domain, with the rest obtained from reference TRBV11-1 and TRBJ2-7, is as follows: EAEVAQSPRYKITEKSQAVAFWCDPISGHATLYWYRQILGQGPELLVQFQDESVVDDSQLPKDRFSAERLKGVDSTLKIQPAELGDSAMYLCASSLEFQAGEEDEQYFGPGTRLTVT.

The rearrangement links TRBV9 to TRBJ1-2, with 9 positions matching TRBD1. The CDR3 has 15 amino acids. The V gene end was trimmed by 4 bases and the J gene end by 4 bases; junction bases not matched to a gene: 8. Germline V gene sequence: CDR1 SGDLS, CDR2 YYNGEE. CDR3 DNA sequence: TGTGCCAGCAGCCCGCAGACAGGGGGAGTCTATGGCTACACCTTC. Translation gives CASSPQTGGVYGYTF.

V gene TRBV20-1 combines with J gene TRBJ2-1; D gene unclear. CDR3 size: 13 residues. Trimming took off 5 bases at V and 6 bases at J, with 14 bases between the two ends. Germline V CDR1 and CDR2: DFQATT, SNEGSKA (reference sequence). CDR3 coding DNA: TGCAGTGCTCTCCGAAGGCTACCCAATGAGCAGTTCTTC. The encoded protein is CSALRRLPNEQFF.

This clonotype was detected only a few times. The CDR3 protein is CASSPSGVPFSPLHF. DNA of the CDR3: TGTGCCAGCAGCCCCTCGGGGGTCCCTTTTTCACCCCTCCACTTT. The rearrangement links TRBV13 to TRBJ1-6; perhaps TRBD1 as D (5 bases). The CDR3 sequence is 15 residues long. Between the trimmed V and J ends, which lost 5 bases and 9 bases, there was a span of 17 bases. Germline V lookup: CDR1 PRHDT, CDR2 FYEKMQ (reference sequence).

The gene calls are TRBV5-1 and TRBJ2-7; 10 bases line up with TRBD1. With V trimmed by 5 bases and J by 7 bases, 9 bases remained unmatched. There are 14 residues in the CDR3. Germline V gene sequence: CDR1 SGHRS, CDR2 YFSETQ. CDR3 coding DNA: TGCGCCAGCAGATCTGGACAGGGGGAGAGGGAGCAGTACTTC. Translation: CASRSGQGEREQYF.

This chain joins TRBV11-2 and TRBJ1-1, with D unclear. Germline V gene lookup returns CDR1 SGHAT and CDR2 FQNNGV. Trimming removed 2 bases from V and 0 bases from J, with 10 bases in between. The CDR3 runs 15 residues. The CDR3 nucleotides are TGTGCCAGCAGCTTAAGCGCCACTCTGAACACTGAAGCTTTCTTT. Encoded protein: CASSLSATLNTEAFF.

In this sample, this clonotype turned up a few times. The J gene is TRBJ1-3, the V gene TRBV11-2, with D unresolved. The CDR3 has 12 residues. The V end was cut by 1 base, the J end by 6 bases, with 4 bases between. The germline CDR1 and CDR2 sequences are SGHAT and FQNNGV. The CDR3 DNA sequence: TGTGCCAGCAGCTTAGCGACAAACACCATATATTTT. Translating it yields CASSLATNTIYF.